This is a list of T cell receptor beta chains from one sample in a study of spatial heterogeneity in lung cancer. Using its own MiXCR run on the 5' RACE reads, TCRdb lists one record per CDR3 protein. The table has about 120,000 distinct CDR3 sequences, over 9% seen once. Specimen: PBMCs, collected at follow-up. These receptors originate from a male donor with early-stage non-small cell lung cancer. The CDR3 runs from the conserved cysteine through the conserved F or W. The order of the fields is V gene, J gene, clone size, D gene, CDR3 protein, CDR3 DNA. The D gene is left open where the match is weak. Not all rows give a size; the values are once, few, many and, for expanded clones, a class.

TRBV7-2	TRBJ2-3	many	.	CASSPSMRTSTDTQYF	TGTGCCAGCAGCCCTTCGATGAGGACTAGCACAGATACGCAGTATTTT
TRBV9	TRBJ2-2	few	.	CASSVIPGTPNTGELFF	TGTGCCAGCAGCGTAATCCCCGGGACTCCAAACACCGGGGAGCTGTTTTTT
TRBV7-3	TRBJ1-1	.	TRBD1	CASSRTGGNAEAFF	TGTGCCAGCAGCCGTACAGGGGGCAACGCTGAAGCTTTCTTT
TRBV7-8	TRBJ2-3	few	TRBD2	CASSLGSGRGTDTQYF	TGTGCCAGCAGCCTGGGCTCGGGGAGGGGCACAGATACGCAGTATTTT
TRBV28	TRBJ1-1	many	.	CASSAWGGDTAEAFF	TGTGCCAGCAGTGCCTGGGGGGGCGATACCGCTGAAGCTTTCTTT
TRBV4-1	TRBJ2-7	.	.	CASSSKNLRGEQYF	TGCGCCAGCAGCTCCAAGAATTTAAGGGGCGAGCAGTACTTC
TRBV4-1	TRBJ1-5	.	.	CASSQDYGQPQHF	TGCGCCAGCAGCCAAGATTATGGTCAGCCCCAGCATTTT
TRBV7-2	TRBJ1-5	.	TRBD1	CASSLGTGRQPQHF	TGTGCCAGCAGCTTAGGGACAGGGCGGCAGCCCCAGCATTTT
TRBV20-1	TRBJ1-1	many	TRBD1	CSAIPGQINTEAFF	TGCAGTGCTATTCCGGGACAGATAAACACTGAAGCTTTCTTT
TRBV19	TRBJ2-3	few	TRBD2	CATTKVSGGPTDTQYF	TGTGCCACCACAAAAGTGTCGGGGGGGCCCACAGATACGCAGTATTTT
TRBV9	TRBJ1-6	few	TRBD1	CASSVTDRTELHF	TGTGCCAGCAGCGTTACGGACAGGACCGAACTCCACTTT
TRBV6-2/TRBV6-3	TRBJ2-5	few	.	CASSYRGSGAISADF	TGTGCCAGCAGTTACCGAGGGTCCGGGGCCATCTCTGCCGACTTC
TRBV18	TRBJ1-3	.	.	CASSPSREKGNTIYF	TGTGCCAGCTCACCAAGCAGGGAGAAAGGAAACACCATATATTTT
TRBV19	TRBJ2-2	.	.	CASNTGSNTGELFF	TGTGCCAGTAATACGGGTTCGAACACCGGGGAGCTGTTTTTT
TRBV11-2	TRBJ2-7	few	.	CASSLLGGTPREQYF	TGTGCCAGCAGCTTACTCGGCGGCACGCCCCGCGAGCAGTACTTC
TRBV6-5	TRBJ1-2	.	TRBD1	CASRPRDRANGYTF	TGTGCCAGCAGGCCCCGGGACAGGGCAAATGGCTACACCTTC
TRBV6-1	TRBJ1-2	few	.	CASSTSFYGYTF	TGTGCCAGCAGTACATCTTTCTATGGCTACACCTTC
TRBV5-1	TRBJ2-1	many	TRBD2	CASSLLAGDVNEQFF	TGCGCCAGCAGCTTGCTAGCGGGGGACGTCAATGAGCAGTTCTTC
TRBV20-1	TRBJ2-5	many	TRBD1	CSASTGVQETQYF	TGCAGTGCATCAACAGGGGTCCAAGAGACCCAGTACTTC
TRBV29-1	TRBJ2-7	many	.	CSVEGESTGRYEQYF	TGCAGCGTTGAAGGAGAATCGACAGGGAGGTACGAGCAGTACTTC
TRBV4-1	TRBJ2-1	many	TRBD1	CASSQVWDRYNEQFF	TGCGCCAGCAGCCAAGTATGGGACAGATACAATGAGCAGTTCTTC
TRBV9	TRBJ1-4	.	.	CASSARSGRLFF	TGTGCCAGCAGCGCCAGGTCAGGGAGACTGTTTTTT
TRBV28	TRBJ1-5	.	.	CASSFVTDFWPQHF	TGTGCCAGCAGTTTTGTTACAGACTTTTGGCCCCAGCATTTT
TRBV28	TRBJ2-1	many	.	CASRPPDSYNEQFF	TGTGCCAGCAGACCTCCTGACAGCTACAATGAGCAGTTCTTC
TRBV24-1	TRBJ2-5	.	.	CATSQGDQETQYF	TGTGCCACCTCCCAGGGTGACCAAGAGACCCAGTACTTC
TRBV20-1	TRBJ2-5	.	TRBD1	CSARGIQGAGETQYF	TGCAGTGCTAGAGGGATACAGGGGGCCGGGGAGACCCAGTACTTC
TRBV24-1	TRBJ2-1	.	.	CATSDLQGSSYNEQFF	TGTGCCACCAGTGATTTGCAGGGAAGCTCCTACAATGAGCAGTTCTTC
TRBV3-1	TRBJ1-4	.	.	CASSQGREKLFF	TGTGCCAGCAGCCAAGGTCGGGAAAAACTGTTTTTT
TRBV6-1	TRBJ2-1	many	.	CASSEIRLLSYNEQFF	TGTGCCAGCAGTGAGATACGGCTCCTATCCTACAATGAGCAGTTCTTC
TRBV7-2	TRBJ2-3	.	TRBD2	CASSTNLAGRGDTQYF	TGTGCCAGCAGCACCAATCTAGCGGGGAGGGGAGATACGCAGTATTTT
TRBV20-1	TRBJ2-3	.	TRBD2	CSARGGRGGTDTQYF	TGCAGTGCTAGAGGAGGGCGGGGGGGCACAGATACGCAGTATTTT
TRBV10-1	TRBJ2-7	few	.	CASSDFSYEQYF	TGCGCCAGCAGTGATTTCTCCTACGAGCAGTACTTC
TRBV6-2/TRBV6-3	TRBJ2-7	few	TRBD1	CAVYDRVLYEQYF	TGTGCCGTATACGACAGGGTTCTCTACGAGCAGTACTTC
TRBV3-1	TRBJ2-2	.	.	CASSHSKDTGELFF	TGTGCCAGCAGCCACTCTAAGGACACCGGGGAGCTGTTTTTT
TRBV10-3	TRBJ2-7	many	.	CAISERRGAYEQYF	TGTGCCATCAGTGAGCGGAGAGGTGCCTACGAGCAGTACTTC
TRBV18	TRBJ2-1	many	.	CASSPATGGLYNEQFF	TGTGCCAGCTCACCAGCAACGGGGGGCCTCTACAATGAGCAGTTCTTC